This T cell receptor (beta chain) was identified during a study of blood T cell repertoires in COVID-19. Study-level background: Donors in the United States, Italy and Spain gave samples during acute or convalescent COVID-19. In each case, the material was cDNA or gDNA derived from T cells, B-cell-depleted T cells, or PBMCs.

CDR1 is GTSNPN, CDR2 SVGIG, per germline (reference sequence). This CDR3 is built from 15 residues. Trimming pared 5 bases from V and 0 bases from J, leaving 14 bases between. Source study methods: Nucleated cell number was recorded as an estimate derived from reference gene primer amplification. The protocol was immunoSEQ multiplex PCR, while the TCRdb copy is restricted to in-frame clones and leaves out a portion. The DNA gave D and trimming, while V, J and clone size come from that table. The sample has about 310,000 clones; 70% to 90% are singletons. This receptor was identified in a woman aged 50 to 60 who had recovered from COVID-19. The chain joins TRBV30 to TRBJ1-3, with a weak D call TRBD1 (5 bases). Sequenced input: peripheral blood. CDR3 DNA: TGTGCCTGGGGGTTTGGAGGGGCCTCTGGAAACACCATATATTTT. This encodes CAWGFGGASGNTIYF.